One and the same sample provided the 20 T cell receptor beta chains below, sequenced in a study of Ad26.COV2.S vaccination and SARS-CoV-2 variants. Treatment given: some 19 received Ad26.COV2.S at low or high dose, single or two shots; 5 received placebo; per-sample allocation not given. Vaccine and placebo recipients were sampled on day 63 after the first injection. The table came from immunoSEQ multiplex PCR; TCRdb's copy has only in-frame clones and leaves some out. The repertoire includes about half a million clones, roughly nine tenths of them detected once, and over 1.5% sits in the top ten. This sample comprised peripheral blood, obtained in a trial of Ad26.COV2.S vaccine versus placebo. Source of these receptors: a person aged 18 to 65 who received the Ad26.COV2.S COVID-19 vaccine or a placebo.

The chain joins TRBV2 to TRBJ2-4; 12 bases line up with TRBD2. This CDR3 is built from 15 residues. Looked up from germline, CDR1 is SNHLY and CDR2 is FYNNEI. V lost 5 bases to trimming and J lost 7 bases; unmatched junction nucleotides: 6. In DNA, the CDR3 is TGTGCCAGCAGTCTTCGACTAGCGGGGGTTAACATTCAGTACTTC. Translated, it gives CASSLRLAGVNIQYF.

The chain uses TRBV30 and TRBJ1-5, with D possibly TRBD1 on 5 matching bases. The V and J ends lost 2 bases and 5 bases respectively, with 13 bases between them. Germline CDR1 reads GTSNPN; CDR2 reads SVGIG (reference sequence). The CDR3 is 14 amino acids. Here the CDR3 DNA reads TGTGCCTGGAGTCGGCAGGGAAGGTATCAGCCCCAGCATTTT. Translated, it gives CAWSRQGRYQPQHF. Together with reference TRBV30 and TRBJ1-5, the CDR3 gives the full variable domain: SQTIHQWPATLVQPVGSPLSLECTVEGTSNPNLYWYRQAAGRGLQLLFYSVGIGQISSEVPQNLSASRPQDRQFILSSKKLLLSDSGFYLCAWSRQGRYQPQHFGDGTRLSIL.

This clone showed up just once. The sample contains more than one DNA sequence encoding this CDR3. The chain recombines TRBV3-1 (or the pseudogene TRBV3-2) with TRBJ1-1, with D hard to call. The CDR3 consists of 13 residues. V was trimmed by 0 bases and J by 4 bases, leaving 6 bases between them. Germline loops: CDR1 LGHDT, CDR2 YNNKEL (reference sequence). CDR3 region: CASSQDGGTEAFF. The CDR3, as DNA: TGTGCCAGCAGCCAAGATGGTGGCACTGAAGCTTTCTTT.

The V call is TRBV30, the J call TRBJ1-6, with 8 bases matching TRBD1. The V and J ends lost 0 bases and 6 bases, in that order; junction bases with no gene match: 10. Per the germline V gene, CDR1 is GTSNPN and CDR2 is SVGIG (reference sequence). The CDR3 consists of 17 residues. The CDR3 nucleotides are TGTGCCTGGAGTGTACAAAGGACAGGGACCTCTAATTCACCCCTCCACTTT. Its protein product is CAWSVQRTGTSNSPLHF.

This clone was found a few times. The CDR3 loop reads CASSVAVGGEQYF. The CDR3 region has the DNA TGCGCCAGCAGTGTTGCGGTTGGGGGCGAGCAGTACTTC. The chain carries TRBV10-1 and TRBJ2-7; the D gene could be TRBD1 or TRBD2 (5 bases each). Trimming took 4 bases from V and 6 from J, leaving 13 bases between them. Per the germline V gene, CDR1 is WNHNN and CDR2 is SYGVQD (reference sequence). There are 13 residues in the CDR3.

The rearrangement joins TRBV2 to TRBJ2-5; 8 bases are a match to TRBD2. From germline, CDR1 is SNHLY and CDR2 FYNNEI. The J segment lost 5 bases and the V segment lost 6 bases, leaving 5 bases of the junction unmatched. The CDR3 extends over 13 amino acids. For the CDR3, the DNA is TGTGCCAGCAGGGAGCGGGAGTTGGAGACCCAGTACTTC. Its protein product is CASRERELETQYF.

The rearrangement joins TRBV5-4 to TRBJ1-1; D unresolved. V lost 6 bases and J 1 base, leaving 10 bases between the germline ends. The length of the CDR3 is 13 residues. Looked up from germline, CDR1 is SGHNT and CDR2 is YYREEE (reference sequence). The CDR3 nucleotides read TGTGCCAGCACCCGGGGAGAGAACACTGAAGCTTTCTTT. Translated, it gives CASTRGENTEAFF.

The CDR3 DNA reads TGCGCCAGCAGCTTGGGACAGGCTAATTCACCCCTCCACTTT. Translated, it gives CASSLGQANSPLHF. This chain joins TRBV5-1 and TRBJ1-6; tentative D call: TRBD1 (6 bases). V was shortened by 0 bases and J by 6 bases, with 7 bases between the two germline ends. This CDR3 region has 14 residues. The germline V gene has CDR1 SGHRS and CDR2 YFSETQ.

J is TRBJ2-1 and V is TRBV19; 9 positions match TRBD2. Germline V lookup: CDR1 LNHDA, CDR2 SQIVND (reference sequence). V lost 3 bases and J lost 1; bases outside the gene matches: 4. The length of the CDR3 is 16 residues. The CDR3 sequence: CASSILAGGSYNEQFF. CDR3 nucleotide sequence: TGTGCCAGTAGTATTTTGGCGGGAGGGTCCTACAATGAGCAGTTCTTC.

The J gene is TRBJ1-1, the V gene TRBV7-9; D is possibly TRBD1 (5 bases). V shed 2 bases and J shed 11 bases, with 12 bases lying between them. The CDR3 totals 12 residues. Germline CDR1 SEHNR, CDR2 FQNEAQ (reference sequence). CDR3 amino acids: CASSLSGADAFF. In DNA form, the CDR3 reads TGTGCCAGCAGCTTAAGTGGGGCGGATGCTTTCTTT.

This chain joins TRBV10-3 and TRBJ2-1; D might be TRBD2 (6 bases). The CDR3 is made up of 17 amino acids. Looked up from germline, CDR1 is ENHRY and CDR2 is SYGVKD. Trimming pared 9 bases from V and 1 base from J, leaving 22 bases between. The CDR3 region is CAMGSNGLAGSYNEQFF. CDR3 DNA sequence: TGTGCCATGGGATCTAATGGTTTGGCGGGGTCCTACAATGAGCAGTTCTTC.

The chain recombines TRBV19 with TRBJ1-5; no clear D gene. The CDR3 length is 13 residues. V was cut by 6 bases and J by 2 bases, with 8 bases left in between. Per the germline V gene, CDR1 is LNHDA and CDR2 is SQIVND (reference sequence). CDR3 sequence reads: CASRTTGNQPQHF. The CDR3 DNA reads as TGTGCCAGTAGGACGACGGGCAATCAGCCCCAGCATTTT.

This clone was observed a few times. The CDR3 sequence is CASSSGQISGNTIYF. The CDR3 region has the DNA TGTGCCAGCAGCAGCGGACAGATCTCTGGAAACACCATATATTTT. J is TRBJ1-3 and V is TRBV6-5; a weak D match, TRBD1 (6 bases). The CDR3 spans 15 residues. V was clipped by 6 bases and J by 0 bases, with 12 bases between them. Per germline, CDR1 MNHEY and CDR2 SVGAGI.

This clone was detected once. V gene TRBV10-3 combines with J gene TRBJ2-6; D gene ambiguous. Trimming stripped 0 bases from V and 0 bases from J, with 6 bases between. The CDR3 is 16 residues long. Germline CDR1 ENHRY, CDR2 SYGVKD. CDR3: CAISESWTSGANVLTF. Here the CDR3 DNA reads TGTGCCATCAGTGAGTCGTGGACCTCTGGGGCCAACGTCCTGACTTTC.

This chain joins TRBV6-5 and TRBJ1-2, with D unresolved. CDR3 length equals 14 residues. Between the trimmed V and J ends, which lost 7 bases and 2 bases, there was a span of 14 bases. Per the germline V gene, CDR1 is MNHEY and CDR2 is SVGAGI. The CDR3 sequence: CASKAQYTNYGYTF. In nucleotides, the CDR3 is TGTGCCAGCAAGGCACAGTATACAAACTATGGCTACACCTTC.

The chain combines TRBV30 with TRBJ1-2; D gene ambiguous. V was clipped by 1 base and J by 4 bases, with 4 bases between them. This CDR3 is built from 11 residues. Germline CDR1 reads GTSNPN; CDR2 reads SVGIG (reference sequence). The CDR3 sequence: CAWSETYGYTF. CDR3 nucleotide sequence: TGTGCCTGGAGTGAAACCTATGGCTACACCTTC.

The CDR3 reads CASSSYRRETQYF. CDR3 sequence (DNA): TGTGCCAGCAGCTCCTATCGGCGGGAGACCCAGTACTTC. This chain uses TRBV27 with TRBJ2-5; D not resolved. Trimming removed 6 bases from V and 5 bases from J, with 13 bases in between. The germline V gene has CDR1 MNHEY and CDR2 SMNVEV (reference sequence). CDR3 size: 13 residues.

CDR3 coding DNA: TGTGCCAGCAGCCAAAAAGGGGGACAGGACCCATGGCCCCTCCACTTT. Translating gives CASSQKGGQDPWPLHF. The V gene is TRBV3-1 (or the pseudogene TRBV3-2), the J gene TRBJ1-6; 8 positions agree with TRBD1. CDR3 length: 16 amino acids. Germline V gene sequence: CDR1 LGHDT, CDR2 YNNKEL (reference sequence). J lost 13 bases, V lost 2 bases, and 13 bases had no gene match.

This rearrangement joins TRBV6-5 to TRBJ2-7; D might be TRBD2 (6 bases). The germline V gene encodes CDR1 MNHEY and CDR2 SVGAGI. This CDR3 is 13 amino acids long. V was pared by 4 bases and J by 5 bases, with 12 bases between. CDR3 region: CASSFQGLHEQYF. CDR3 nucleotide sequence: TGTGCCAGCAGTTTCCAGGGACTTCACGAGCAGTACTTC.

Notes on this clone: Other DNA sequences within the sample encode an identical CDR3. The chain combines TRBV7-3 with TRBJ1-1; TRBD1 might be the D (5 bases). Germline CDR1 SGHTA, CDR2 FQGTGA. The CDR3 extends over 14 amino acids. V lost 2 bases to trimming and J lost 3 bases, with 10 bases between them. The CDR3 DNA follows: TGTGCCAGCAGCTTACAGGGATCAGACACTGAAGCTTTCTTT. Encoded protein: CASSLQGSDTEAFF.